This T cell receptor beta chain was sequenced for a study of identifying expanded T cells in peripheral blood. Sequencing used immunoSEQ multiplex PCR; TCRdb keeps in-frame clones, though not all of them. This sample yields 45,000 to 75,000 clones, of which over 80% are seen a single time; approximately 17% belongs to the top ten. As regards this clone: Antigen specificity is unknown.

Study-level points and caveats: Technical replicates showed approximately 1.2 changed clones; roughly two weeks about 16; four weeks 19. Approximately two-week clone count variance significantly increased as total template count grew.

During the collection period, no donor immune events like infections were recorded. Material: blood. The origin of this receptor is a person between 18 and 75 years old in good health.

The CDR3 spells CASSDLGTGTYEQYF. DNA of the CDR3: TGTGCCAGCAGTGACCTAGGGACAGGAACCTACGAGCAGTACTTC. The chain recombines TRBV2 with TRBJ2-7, with 8 bases matching TRBD1. Germline trimming cut 3 bases from V and 2 bases from J; bases unmatched to any gene: 6. The CDR3 contains 15 residues. CDR1 is SNHLY, CDR2 FYNNEI, per germline.